Detailed here is one TCR beta chain. Some clones are missing from TCRdb's copy, which holds only in-frame ones; the method was immunoSEQ multiplex PCR. The data show just over 2,000,000 clones, around 95% seen once. Germline CDR1 SGHTS, CDR2 YDEGEE. Trimming removed 0 bases from V and 2 bases from J, with 13 bases in between. The length of the CDR3 is 16 residues. This entry is derived from a study of shared clonotypes between healthy human individuals. The clonotype comes from a man between 18 and 29 years old in good health. This chain connects TRBV5-8 to TRBJ2-3; D gene uncertain. Sequencing input: naive CD4+ T cells sorted from blood. Subset here: CD45RA+ positively selected. CDR3 in amino acids: CASSLGFFSITDTQYF. CDR3 in DNA: TGTGCCAGCAGCTTGGGTTTCTTTTCGATCACAGATACGCAGTATTTT.